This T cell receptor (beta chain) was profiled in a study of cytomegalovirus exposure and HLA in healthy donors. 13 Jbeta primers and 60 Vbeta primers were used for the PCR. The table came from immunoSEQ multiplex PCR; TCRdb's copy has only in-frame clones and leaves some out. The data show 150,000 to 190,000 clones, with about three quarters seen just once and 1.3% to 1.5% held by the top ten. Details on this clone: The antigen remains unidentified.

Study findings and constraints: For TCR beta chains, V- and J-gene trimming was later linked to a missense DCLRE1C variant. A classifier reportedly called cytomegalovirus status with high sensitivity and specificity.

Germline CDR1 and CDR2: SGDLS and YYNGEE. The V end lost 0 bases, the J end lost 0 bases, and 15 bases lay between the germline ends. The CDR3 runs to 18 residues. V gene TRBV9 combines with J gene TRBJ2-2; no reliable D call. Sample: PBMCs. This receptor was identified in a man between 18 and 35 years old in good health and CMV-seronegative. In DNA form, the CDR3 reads TGTGCCAGCAGCGTAGAACCCAGGAAGCTAACGAACACCGGGGAGCTGTTTTTT. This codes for CASSVEPRKLTNTGELFF.